The entry below gives a single T cell receptor beta chain sequence along with its context. Its cognate antigen is unknown. A single base separates this from a much larger clone, so it may be a read error. A second PCR of about 7 to 12 cycles used a sample-barcoded 5' primer and a J-beta primer mix. Via MiXCR, TCRdb re-called the 5' RACE reads, giving one row per CDR3 protein. The profile shows 650,000 to 700,000 distinct CDR3 sequences, about 30% of them singletons. These data come from a study of blood T cells in healthy people across ages. Study-wide findings and caveats: Investigators treated diversity estimates from one million T cells as underestimates.

After removal of 7 bases from V and 11 bases from J, the junction contained 22 bases not matched to a gene. The CDR3 totals 16 residues. CDR1 and CDR2 (germline): SGHTA, FQGNSA. This clonotype was obtained from a woman older than 75 in good health. This chain links TRBV7-2 with TRBJ2-5, with 7 nucleotides matching TRBD2. Material: blood. CDR3 nucleotide sequence: TGTGCCAGCACCCCTCCGACAGCGGGGATATACAATGAGCAGTACTTC. Translating it yields CASTPPTAGIYNEQYF. The full variable domain, rest sourced from reference TRBV7-2 and TRBJ2-5, is GAGVSQSPSNKVTEKGKDVELRCDPISGHTALYWYRQSLGQGLEFLIYFQGNSAPDKSGLPSDRFSAERTGGSVSTLTIQRTQQEDSAVYLCASTPPTAGIYNEQYFGPGTRLLVL.